Below, one T cell receptor beta chain is given with its context. This entry belongs to a study of patients and donors after allogeneic stem cell transplantation. Germline V gives CDR1 SQVTM, CDR2 ANQGSEA. This CDR3 comprises 11 residues. Trimming took off 4 bases at V and 8 bases at J, with 12 bases between the two ends. TCRdb reanalysed the RT-PCR reads using MiXCR and keeps one entry per CDR3 protein. The sample has about 57,000 distinct CDR3 sequences, about an eighth seen once. This receptor was obtained from a human donor who was either an allogeneic HSCT recipient or a stem cell or donor lymphocyte infusion donor (not recorded which). It is not recorded whose cells these are; they may come from a transplant donor. Sequenced sample: blood, either unsorted or a sorted T cell fraction (not recorded which). The chain joins TRBV29-1 to TRBJ2-7; unclear D gene. The CDR3 bases are TGCAGCGTTGCCGAGCTCGATCAGCAGTACTTC. Amino acid sequence: CSVAELDQQYF.